This T cell receptor (beta chain) was profiled in a study of T cell repertoires in cytomegalovirus infection. About the research overall: Carrying CMV and the relevant HLA type showed in public TCR beta signatures.

In the case of this clonotype: Its antigen is as yet unknown.

CDR1 and CDR2 from the germline V gene are LNHDA and SQIVND (reference sequence). This CDR3 has 13 residues. V lost 5 bases to trimming and J lost 6 bases, with 11 bases between them. The study, taken as a whole, reports: The response measured ex vivo was dominated by TCR beta clonotypes (HLA-C-restricted and CMV-specific).

In TCRdb, the reads were re-called with MiXCR into one record per CDR3 protein. The sample holds hundreds of thousands of distinct CDR3 sequences, around 32% seen once. The sequencing used cultured PBMCs, collected from culture after CMV antigen stimulation. The sequence was obtained from a human donor in good health (CMV status not recorded). Some clones in this sample may be carry-over from other donors' samples. This chain connects TRBV19 to TRBJ2-1; D unclear. The CDR3 region is CASSSRAANEQFF. CDR3 sequence (DNA): TGTGCCAGTAGTTCCCGGGCTGCCAATGAGCAGTTCTTC.